A selection of T cell receptor beta chains follows, all from one sample in a study of blood T cell repertoires in COVID-19. The protocol was immunoSEQ multiplex PCR, while the TCRdb copy is restricted to in-frame clones and leaves out a portion. The sample records around 230,000 clones, 75% to 85% being singletons. Sequenced material: peripheral blood. These TCRs come from a middle-aged man with COVID-19, enrolled during active disease. CDR3s include the opening cysteine and the closing phenylalanine or tryptophan. The D gene is left open where the match is weak. Size is omitted from some rows. Given values are once, few, many or a class for expanded clones.

clone_size	j_call	d_call	v_call	cdr3_aa	cdr3_nt
NA	TRBJ1-1	TRBD1	TRBV7-9	CASSSGGDRATEAFF	TGTGCCAGCAGCTCGGGAGGGGACAGGGCCACTGAAGCTTTCTTT
NA	TRBJ1-2	NA	TRBV19	CASSMRIGRLYGYTF	TGTGCCAGTAGTATGAGGATTGGTCGTCTCTATGGCTACACCTTC
once	TRBJ2-4	TRBD1	TRBV24-1	CATSEKQGADIQYF	TGTGCCACCAGTGAGAAACAGGGGGCGGACATTCAGTACTTC
NA	TRBJ2-4	NA	TRBV19	CASSMLGLGNIQYF	TGTGCCAGTAGTATGTTGGGCCTCGGAAACATTCAGTACTTC
NA	TRBJ2-7	NA	TRBV3-1/TRBV3-2	CASSQGQGYEQYF	TGTGCCAGCAGCCAAGGGCAGGGATACGAGCAGTACTTC
NA	TRBJ1-1	NA	TRBV11-2	CASSLGDTHF	TGTGCCAGCAGCTTAGGTGACACCCACTTT
NA	TRBJ2-7	NA	TRBV6-2/TRBV6-3	CASSYEASKTSEQYF	TGTGCCAGCAGTTACGAGGCAAGCAAGACCTCCGAGCAGTACTTC
NA	TRBJ2-1	TRBD1	TRBV5-1	CASSRDRPSSYNEQFF	TGCGCCAGCAGCAGGGACAGGCCGAGCTCCTACAATGAGCAGTTCTTC
NA	TRBJ1-4	TRBD1	TRBV9	CASSFTGAANEKLFF	TGTGCCAGCAGCTTTACAGGGGCGGCTAATGAAAAACTGTTTTTT
NA	TRBJ1-2	TRBD1	TRBV29-1	CSVDRDRLYGYTF	TGCAGCGTGGACCGGGACAGGTTGTATGGCTACACCTTC
NA	TRBJ1-1	NA	TRBV7-2	CASSLGGSSTEAFF	TGTGCCAGCAGCTTAGGTGGTAGTTCGACTGAAGCTTTCTTT
NA	TRBJ2-4	NA	TRBV5-4	CASSLGPRSPQNIQYF	TGTGCCAGCAGCTTGGGACCTAGATCCCCCCAAAACATTCAGTACTTC
few	TRBJ1-1	TRBD1	TRBV4-1	CASSHPGQGLTEAFF	TGCGCCAGCAGCCACCCGGGACAGGGTCTCACTGAAGCTTTCTTT
NA	TRBJ1-2	NA	TRBV7-3	CASSPQRNYGYTF	TGTGCCAGCAGCCCACAACGCAACTATGGCTACACCTTC
NA	TRBJ1-4	NA	TRBV4-1	CASSQTTGVNEKLFF	TGCGCCAGCAGCCAAACGACAGGAGTTAATGAAAAACTGTTTTTT
few	TRBJ2-7	TRBD1	TRBV15	CATSKTSPGQGEEQYF	TGTGCCACCAGCAAGACTTCTCCGGGACAGGGTGAAGAGCAGTACTTC
NA	TRBJ2-7	TRBD1	TRBV7-2	CASSLASRGLYEQYF	TGTGCCAGCAGCTTAGCCTCCAGGGGGCTGTACGAGCAGTACTTC
NA	TRBJ2-1	TRBD1	TRBV7-3	CASSLAWRDRGPDNEQFF	TGTGCCAGCAGCTTAGCTTGGAGGGACAGGGGGCCAGACAATGAGCAGTTCTTC
NA	TRBJ1-2	TRBD1	TRBV3-1/TRBV3-2	CASSLAGTGDPNYGYTF	TGTGCCAGCAGCTTAGCCGGGACAGGGGACCCTAACTATGGCTACACCTTC
NA	TRBJ2-7	TRBD2	TRBV4-2	CASSQQGLAGDEQYF	TGTGCCAGCAGCCAACAGGGACTAGCGGGGGACGAGCAGTACTTC
few	TRBJ2-7	TRBD2	TRBV4-3	CASSHAGGSWEQYF	TGCGCCAGCAGCCATGCGGGGGGTAGCTGGGAGCAGTACTTC
NA	TRBJ2-7	NA	TRBV5-3	CARSHPTFRGADYEQYF	TGTGCCAGAAGCCACCCTACTTTCAGGGGTGCGGACTACGAGCAGTACTTC
NA	TRBJ1-5	NA	TRBV6-5	CASSSRGFQPQHF	TGTGCCAGCAGTTCCAGGGGATTTCAGCCCCAGCATTTT
NA	TRBJ1-2	TRBD1	TRBV6-1	CASSVLLGTGDYGYTF	TGTGCCAGCAGTGTTTTGTTAGGGACAGGGGATTATGGCTACACCTTC
NA	TRBJ1-5	NA	TRBV5-5	CASSQSGTSNQPQHF	TGTGCCAGCAGCCAATCCGGGACAAGCAATCAGCCCCAGCATTTT
NA	TRBJ1-6	TRBD1	TRBV5-1	CASSLGTGDSPLHF	TGCGCCAGCAGCCTCGGGACAGGGGATTCACCCCTCCACTTT
NA	TRBJ2-4	TRBD1	TRBV19	CASSTGTGAQGIQYF	TGTGCCAGTAGTACGGGGACAGGGGCCCAAGGCATTCAGTACTTC
NA	TRBJ1-4	NA	TRBV5-1	CASSLAPVATNEKLFF	TGCGCCAGCAGCTTGGCCCCGGTTGCAACTAATGAAAAACTGTTTTTT
NA	TRBJ2-1	TRBD2	TRBV19	CASSWGLASNEQFF	TGTGCCAGTAGTTGGGGACTAGCGAGCAATGAGCAGTTCTTC
NA	TRBJ1-2	TRBD1	TRBV7-2	CASSLMGTGGVGYGYTF	TGTGCCAGCAGCTTAATGGGGACAGGGGGCGTTGGCTATGGCTACACCTTC
NA	TRBJ1-5	TRBD1	TRBV5-1	CASSLGTGGAEQPQHF	TGCGCCAGCAGCTTAGGGACAGGGGGCGCAGAGCAGCCCCAGCATTTT
NA	TRBJ1-2	NA	TRBV6-5	CASRTQGTYGYTF	TGTGCCAGCAGGACGCAGGGTACCTATGGCTACACCTTC
NA	TRBJ2-3	TRBD2	TRBV7-9	CASTEMGRGEDTQYF	TGTGCCAGCACCGAGATGGGGCGGGGGGAAGATACGCAGTATTTT
NA	TRBJ2-7	TRBD2	TRBV7-8	CASSEQGTTAFYEQYF	TGTGCCAGCAGCGAACAAGGGACTACCGCTTTCTACGAGCAGTACTTC
NA	TRBJ1-5	NA	TRBV15	CATSISEGEQPQHF	TGTGCCACCAGCATCAGTGAGGGCGAACAGCCCCAGCATTTT
NA	TRBJ1-2	TRBD1	TRBV7-9	CASSTQGEGSSGRYTF	TGTGCCAGCAGCACACAGGGGGAGGGATCCTCAGGCCGCTACACCTTC